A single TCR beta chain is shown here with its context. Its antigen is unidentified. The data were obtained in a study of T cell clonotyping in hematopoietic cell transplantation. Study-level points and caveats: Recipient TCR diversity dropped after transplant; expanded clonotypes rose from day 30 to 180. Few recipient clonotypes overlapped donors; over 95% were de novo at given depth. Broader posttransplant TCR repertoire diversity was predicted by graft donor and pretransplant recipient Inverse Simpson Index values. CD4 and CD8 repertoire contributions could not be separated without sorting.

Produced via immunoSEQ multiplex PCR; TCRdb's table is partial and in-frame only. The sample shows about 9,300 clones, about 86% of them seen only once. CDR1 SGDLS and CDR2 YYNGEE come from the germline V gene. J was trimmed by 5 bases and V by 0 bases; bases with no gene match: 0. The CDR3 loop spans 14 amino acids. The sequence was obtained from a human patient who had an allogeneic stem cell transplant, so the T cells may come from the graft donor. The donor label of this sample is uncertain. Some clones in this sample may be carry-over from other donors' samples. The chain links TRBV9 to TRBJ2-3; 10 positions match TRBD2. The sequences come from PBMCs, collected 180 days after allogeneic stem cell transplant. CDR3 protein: CASSVGLAGDTQYF. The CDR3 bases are TGTGCCAGCAGCGTAGGACTAGCGGGAGATACGCAGTATTTT.